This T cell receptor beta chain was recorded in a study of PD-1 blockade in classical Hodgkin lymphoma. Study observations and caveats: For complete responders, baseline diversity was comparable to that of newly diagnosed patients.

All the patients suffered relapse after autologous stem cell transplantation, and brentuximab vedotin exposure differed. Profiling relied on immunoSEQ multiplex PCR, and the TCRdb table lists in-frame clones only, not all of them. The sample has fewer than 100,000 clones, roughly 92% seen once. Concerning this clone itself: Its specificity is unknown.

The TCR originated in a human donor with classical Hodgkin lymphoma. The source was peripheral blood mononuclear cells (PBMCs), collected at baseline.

CDR3: CASSQSSSSGRAFEQYF. In DNA form, the CDR3 reads TGCGCCAGCAGCCAAAGCTCCTCTAGCGGGAGGGCCTTCGAGCAGTACTTC. The chain joins TRBV4-1 to TRBJ2-7; TRBD2 agrees at 12 bases. This CDR3 comprises 17 residues. The germline V gene encodes CDR1 MGHRA and CDR2 YSYEKL. Losses at the gene ends were 2 bases for V and 6 bases for J; bases not matched to a gene: 11.